The 22 T cell receptor beta chains given below trace back to one sample, sequenced in a study of blood T cell repertoires in COVID-19. Clones were sequenced by immunoSEQ multiplex PCR, and TCRdb holds only the in-frame ones, with some missing. Among fewer than 200,000 clones listed, roughly 82% were seen once. The sample comprised PBMCs or T cells enriched from blood (not recorded which). These receptors originate from a woman aged 60-75 years with acute COVID-19.

The gene calls are TRBV12-3 or TRBV12-4 and TRBJ1-1; no reliable D call. This CDR3 spans 12 amino acids. Between the trimmed V and J ends, which lost 7 bases and 3 bases, there was a span of 9 bases. The CDR3 DNA sequence: TGTGCCAGCACTCCTGGGCACACTGAAGCTTTCTTT. Translated, it gives CASTPGHTEAFF.

The chain carries TRBV19 and TRBJ2-1; 11 bases map to TRBD2. Germline CDR1 is LNHDA and CDR2 is SQIVND (reference sequence). Trimming removed 3 bases from V and 4 bases from J; junction bases left unmatched: 5. The CDR3 sequence is 16 residues long. The CDR3 loop reads CASSMTSGMLYNEQFF. In nucleotides, the CDR3 is TGTGCCAGTAGTATGACTAGCGGGATGCTTTACAATGAGCAGTTCTTC.

The chain has TRBV5-6 and TRBJ2-1, with D tentatively TRBD2 (5 bases). Germline lookup yields CDR1 SGHDT and CDR2 YYEEEE. The CDR3 consists of 15 residues. The germline V and J ends were trimmed by 3 bases and 2 bases, with 12 bases remaining between them. CDR3 amino acids: CASSSTSLTYNEQFF. As DNA, the CDR3 is TGTGCCAGCAGCTCCACTAGTCTGACCTACAATGAGCAGTTCTTC.

This sequence joins TRBV29-1 and TRBJ2-3; 7 bases agree with TRBD2. The CDR3 covers 13 residues. The junction had 4 bases not matched to a gene; V was cut back by 3 bases and J by 4 bases. Germline V gene lookup returns CDR1 SQVTM and CDR2 ANQGSEA. CDR3 DNA: TGCAGCGTTGACGGGGGGTACGCAGATACGCAGTATTTT. The encoded protein is CSVDGGYADTQYF.

J is TRBJ2-1 and V is TRBV19; 9 bases match TRBD2. The CDR3 runs to 11 residues. V was pared by 6 bases and J by 13 bases, with 4 bases of the junction left unmatched. Germline lookup yields CDR1 LNHDA and CDR2 SQIVND (reference sequence). The CDR3 loop reads CASSAGTSQFF. The CDR3 coding sequence is TGTGCCAGTAGCGCCGGGACTAGCCAGTTCTTC.

The chain has TRBV18 and TRBJ2-7, with 7 bases that match TRBD1. The J segment lost 3 bases and the V segment lost 1 base, leaving 0 bases of the junction unmatched. CDR3 length: 13 amino acids. The germline V gene has CDR1 KGHSH and CDR2 LQKENI. In DNA form, the CDR3 reads TGTGCCAGCTCACCACGGGACAGCTACGAGCAGTACGTC. Protein sequence: CASSPRDSYEQYV.

The V gene is TRBV6-1, the J gene TRBJ2-3, with TRBD1 matching over 8 bases. This CDR3 is built from 20 residues. Per germline, CDR1 MNHNS and CDR2 SASEGT. V lost 4 bases, J lost 1 base, and 19 bases stayed unmatched. DNA of the CDR3: TGTGCCAGCAGTGTTCTACCTCGGGGGACAGGTCCTAGAGGCACAGATACGCAGTATTTT. This gives the protein CASSVLPRGTGPRGTDTQYF.

This chain uses TRBV12-3 or TRBV12-4 with TRBJ1-5; D gene uncertain. V was trimmed by 6 bases and J by 0 bases, leaving 6 bases between them. CDR3 size: 13 residues. The CDR3 coding sequence is TGTGCCAGCAGCAGGAATAGCAATCAGCCCCAGCATTTT. Translating gives CASSRNSNQPQHF.

The DNA of the CDR3 is TGTGCCAGCAGCGTAGGGGCGGGCCTATACAATGAGCAGTTCTTC. It codes for CASSVGAGLYNEQFF. The chain carries TRBV9 and TRBJ2-1, with D perhaps TRBD2 (5 bases). Germline V CDR1 and CDR2: SGDLS, YYNGEE. V was pared by 0 bases and J by 4 bases, with 11 bases between. There are 15 residues in the CDR3.

The chain employs TRBV30 and TRBJ2-2; D is unresolved. CDR3 length equals 14 residues. V gave up 3 bases and J gave up 0 bases, with 8 bases separating them. The germline CDR1 and CDR2 sequences are GTSNPN and SVGIG (reference sequence). CDR3: CAWRGRTNTGELFF. The CDR3 bases are TGTGCCTGGAGAGGCAGGACGAACACCGGGGAGCTGTTTTTT. Combining the CDR3 with reference TRBV30 and TRBJ2-2 gives the whole variable domain SQTIHQWPATLVQPVGSPLSLECTVEGTSNPNLYWYRQAAGRGLQLLFYSVGIGQISSEVPQNLSASRPQDRQFILSSKKLLLSDSGFYLCAWRGRTNTGELFFGEGSRLTVL.

The chain joins TRBV6-2 or TRBV6-3 to TRBJ1-5, with D unclear. This CDR3 is built from 12 residues. Germline-derived CDR1 and CDR2 are MNHEY and SVGEGT. Trimming stripped 7 bases from V and 4 bases from J, with 8 bases between. The CDR3 region is CASNPTNQPQHF. The CDR3 DNA follows: TGTGCCAGCAACCCCACAAATCAGCCCCAGCATTTT.

This clone was counted once. The gene calls are TRBV27 and TRBJ2-1; 12 bases are a match to TRBD1. The CDR3 is 15 residues long. Germline V gene data show CDR1 as MNHEY and CDR2 as SMNVEV (reference sequence). Trimming took 5 bases from V and 10 from J; bases not matched to a gene: 9. CDR3 loop: CASSLGTGGAGEQFF. The CDR3 nucleotides read TGTGCCAGCAGTCTGGGGACAGGGGGCGCGGGGGAGCAGTTCTTC.

The chain uses TRBV6-4 and TRBJ1-2, with D hard to call. This CDR3 is built from 13 residues. Germline CDR1 MRHNA, CDR2 SNTAGT. Trimming left V 10 bases short and J 2 bases short, with 14 bases between. In DNA, the CDR3 is TGTGCCACGCGGCGTCCAATAAACTATGGCTACACCTTC. As protein: CATRRPINYGYTF.

The rearrangement links TRBV6-5 to TRBJ1-4; D is unresolved. The CDR3 spans 13 residues. V shed 7 bases and J shed 3 bases, with 9 bases lying between them. In germline, CDR1 is MNHEY, CDR2 SVGAGI. CDR3 protein: CASTQVANEKLFF. In DNA form, the CDR3 reads TGTGCCAGCACGCAGGTGGCTAATGAAAAACTGTTTTTT.

The chain uses TRBV6-5 and TRBJ2-7, with D possibly matching TRBD2 (5 bases). The V end lost 0 bases, the J end lost 4 bases, and 16 bases lay between the germline ends. This CDR3 region has 16 residues. CDR1 is MNHEY, CDR2 SVGAGI, per germline. The CDR3, as DNA: TGTGCCAGCAGTTACTCGAGTTGGGAGTTGGGGTACGAGCAGTACTTC. Its protein product is CASSYSSWELGYEQYF.

The gene calls are TRBV19 and TRBJ1-1; 12 positions match TRBD1. The V gene end was trimmed by 5 bases and the J gene end by 6 bases; junction bases not matched to a gene: 13. The CDR3 extends over 17 amino acids. CDR1 LNHDA and CDR2 SQIVND come from the germline V gene (reference sequence). This CDR3 is CASSRGTGGFSWAEAFF. Here the CDR3 DNA reads TGTGCCAGTAGTCGGGGGACAGGGGGCTTCAGTTGGGCTGAAGCTTTCTTT.

The V and J genes are TRBV28 and TRBJ2-2, with D perhaps matching TRBD2 (6 bases). CDR1 MDHEN and CDR2 SYDVKM come from the germline V gene. V was clipped by 6 bases and J by 3 bases, with 23 bases between them. The length of the CDR3 is 18 residues. The CDR3 nucleotides are TGTGCCAGCAGCACCCCCGAGCGGGTGGGGGATTACACCGGGGAGCTGTTTTTT. Its protein product is CASSTPERVGDYTGELFF. Looking up the rest from reference TRBV28 and TRBJ2-2 gives the full variable domain: DVKVTQSSRYLVKRTGEKVFLECVQDMDHENMFWYRQDPGLGLRLIYFSYDVKMKEKGDIPEGYSVSREKKERFSLILESASTNQTSMYLCASSTPERVGDYTGELFFGEGSRLTVL.

The sample holds a few counts of this clone. This chain joins TRBV27 and TRBJ1-2, with 8 bases aligning to TRBD1. Trimming removed 2 bases from V and 4 bases from J; junction bases left unmatched: 18. Per the germline V gene, CDR1 is MNHEY and CDR2 is SMNVEV (reference sequence). CDR3 length: 19 residues. The CDR3 coding sequence is TGTGCCAGCAGTTTAGATGGTTGGACAGGGAAGCAGGGTGGCTATGGCTACACCTTC. Residues: CASSLDGWTGKQGGYGYTF.

V gene TRBV21-1 combines with J gene TRBJ2-1; TRBD2 is the table's D call, not checked against the DNA. TRBV21-1 is reported as a pseudogene. The CDR3 totals 21 residues. The CDR3 spells CASSSTKGTSGSKVSYNEQFF. The CDR3 DNA reads TGTGCCAGCAGCTCAACAAAGGGGACTAGCGGGAGTAAGGTCTCCTACAATGAGCAGTTCTTC.

The CDR3 here is CASGQGGTEAFF. For the CDR3, the DNA is TGTGCCTCGGGACAGGGGGGAACTGAAGCTTTCTTT. This chain connects TRBV10-3 to TRBJ1-1; TRBD1 matches 11 bases. With V trimmed by 11 bases and J by 5 bases, 4 bases remained unmatched. Germline CDR1 ENHRY, CDR2 SYGVKD. The CDR3 is 12 amino acids.

The chain is built from TRBV11-2 and TRBJ1-4, with D possibly being TRBD1 (6 bases). CDR1 and CDR2 (germline): SGHAT, FQNNGV. The length of the CDR3 is 16 residues. Between the trimmed V and J ends, which lost 2 bases and 3 bases, there was a span of 13 bases. DNA for the CDR3: TGTGCCAGCAGCTTATGGGAAGGACAGCCTAATGAAAAACTGTTTTTT. It translates to CASSLWEGQPNEKLFF.

The gene calls are TRBV3-1 (or the pseudogene TRBV3-2) and TRBJ2-7; D gene unclear. Trimming cost V 1 base and J 7 bases, with 14 bases left between them. The CDR3 contains 14 residues. CDR1 is LGHDT, CDR2 YNNKEL, per germline (reference sequence). The CDR3 bases are TGTGCCAGCAGCCAAGGAGGTTACCGGCGGGAGCAGTACGTC. Residues: CASSQGGYRREQYV.